This T cell receptor (beta chain) was identified in a study of OX40 agonist ivuxolimab in advanced cancers. In the study overall: Patients were around 83% male with ages about 20 to 79, mean about 60.

Profiling relied on immunoSEQ multiplex PCR, and the TCRdb table lists in-frame clones only, not all of them. Among about 35,000 clones listed, roughly 85% were seen once. Excluded were patients having autoimmune disease history or systemic immunosuppression. The CDR3 runs 13 residues. CDR1 is KGHSH, CDR2 LQKENI, per germline. V lost 0 bases, J lost 5 bases, and 8 bases lay in between. The specimen comprised CD4+ or CD8+ T cells sorted from blood, sampled in a trial of the OX40 agonist ivuxolimab. The clonotype was recovered from an adult with an advanced solid tumor such as melanoma, head and neck, liver or kidney cancer. This chain connects TRBV18 to TRBJ2-7; no definite D call. CDR3 amino acids: CASSPPGRNEQYF. The DNA for the CDR3 is TGTGCCAGCTCACCACCGGGAAGAAACGAGCAGTACTTC.